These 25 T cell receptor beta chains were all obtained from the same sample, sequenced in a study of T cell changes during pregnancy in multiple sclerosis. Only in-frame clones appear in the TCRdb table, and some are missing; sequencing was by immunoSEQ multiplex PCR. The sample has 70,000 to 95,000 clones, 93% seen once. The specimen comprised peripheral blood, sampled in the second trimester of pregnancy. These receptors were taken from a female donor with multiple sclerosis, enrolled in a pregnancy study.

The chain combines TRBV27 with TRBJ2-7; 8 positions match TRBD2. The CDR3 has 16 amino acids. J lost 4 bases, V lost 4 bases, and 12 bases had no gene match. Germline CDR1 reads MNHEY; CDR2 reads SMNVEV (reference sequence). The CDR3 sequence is CASSSQTVIAGYEQYF. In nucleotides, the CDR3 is TGTGCCAGCAGTTCCCAGACAGTTATAGCGGGATACGAGCAGTACTTC.

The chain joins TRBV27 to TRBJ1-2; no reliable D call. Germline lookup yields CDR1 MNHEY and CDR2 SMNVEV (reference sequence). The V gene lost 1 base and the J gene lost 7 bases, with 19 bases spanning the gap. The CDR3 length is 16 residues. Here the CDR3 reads CASSLFPLRGYFGYTF. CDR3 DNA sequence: TGTGCCAGCAGTTTATTTCCTCTCCGGGGTTACTTTGGCTACACCTTC.

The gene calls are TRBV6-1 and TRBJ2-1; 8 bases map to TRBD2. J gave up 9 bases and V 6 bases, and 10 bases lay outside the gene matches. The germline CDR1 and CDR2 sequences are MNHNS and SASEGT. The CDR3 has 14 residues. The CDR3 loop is CASRWRGAQGEQFF. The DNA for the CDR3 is TGTGCCAGCAGGTGGCGGGGGGCGCAGGGTGAGCAGTTCTTC.

CDR3 sequence reads: CASSPTLWSEQYF. The CDR3, as DNA: TGTGCCAGCAGCCCAACCCTTTGGAGCGAGCAGTACTTC. The genes are TRBV7-2 and TRBJ2-7; D uncertain. There are 13 residues in the CDR3. Germline values: CDR1 SGHTA, CDR2 FQGNSA. Trimming removed 5 bases from V and 6 bases from J, with 14 bases in between.

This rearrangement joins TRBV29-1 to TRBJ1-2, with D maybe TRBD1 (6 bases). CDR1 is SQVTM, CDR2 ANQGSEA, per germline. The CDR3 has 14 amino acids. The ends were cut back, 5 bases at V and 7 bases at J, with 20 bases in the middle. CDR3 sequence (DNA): TGCAGCGTTCGGGGCGGAGGGGGGGTCGGTGGCTACACCTTC. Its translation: CSVRGGGGVGGYTF.

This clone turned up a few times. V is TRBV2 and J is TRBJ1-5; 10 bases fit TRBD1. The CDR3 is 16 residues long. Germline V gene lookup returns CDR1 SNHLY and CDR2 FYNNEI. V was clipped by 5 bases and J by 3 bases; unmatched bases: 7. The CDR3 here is CASSKGGTGVNQPQHF. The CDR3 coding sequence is TGTGCCAGCAGTAAAGGGGGGACAGGGGTCAATCAGCCCCAGCATTTT.

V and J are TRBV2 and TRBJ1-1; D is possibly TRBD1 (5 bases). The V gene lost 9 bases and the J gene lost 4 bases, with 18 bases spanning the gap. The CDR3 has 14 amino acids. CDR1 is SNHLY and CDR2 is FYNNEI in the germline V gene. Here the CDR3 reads CARDRDIRGTEAFF. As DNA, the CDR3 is TGTGCCAGGGATCGTGATATAAGGGGCACTGAAGCTTTCTTT.

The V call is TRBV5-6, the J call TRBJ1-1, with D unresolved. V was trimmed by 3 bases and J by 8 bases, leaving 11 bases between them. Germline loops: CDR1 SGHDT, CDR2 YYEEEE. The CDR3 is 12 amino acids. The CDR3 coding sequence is TGTGCCAGCAGCTCCTGGCAGTCGGAAGCTTTCTTT. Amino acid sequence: CASSSWQSEAFF. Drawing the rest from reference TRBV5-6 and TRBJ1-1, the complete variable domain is DAGVTQSPTHLIKTRGQQVTLRCSPKSGHDTVSWYQQALGQGPQFIFQYYEEEERQRGNFPDRFSGHQFPNYSSELNVNALLLGDSALYLCASSSWQSEAFFGQGTRLTVV.

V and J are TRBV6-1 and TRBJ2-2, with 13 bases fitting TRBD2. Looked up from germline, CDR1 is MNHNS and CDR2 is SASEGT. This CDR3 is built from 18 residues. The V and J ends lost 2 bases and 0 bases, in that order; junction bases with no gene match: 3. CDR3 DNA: TGTGCCAGCAGTGAACTACTAGCGGGGGGGACGAACACCGGGGAGCTGTTTTTT. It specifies CASSELLAGGTNTGELFF.

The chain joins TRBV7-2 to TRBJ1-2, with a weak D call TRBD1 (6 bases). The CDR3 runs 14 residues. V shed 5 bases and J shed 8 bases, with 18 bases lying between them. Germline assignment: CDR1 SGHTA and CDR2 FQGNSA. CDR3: CASSQGQDAAGYTF. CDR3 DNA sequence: TGTGCCAGCAGCCAGGGACAAGACGCCGCGGGCTACACCTTC.

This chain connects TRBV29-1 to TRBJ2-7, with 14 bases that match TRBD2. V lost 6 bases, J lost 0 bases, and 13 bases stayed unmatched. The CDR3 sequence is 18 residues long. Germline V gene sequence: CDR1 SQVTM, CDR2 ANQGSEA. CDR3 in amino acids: CSVKPGLAGVTSSYEQYF. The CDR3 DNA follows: TGCAGCGTAAAGCCGGGACTAGCGGGGGTCACCAGCTCCTACGAGCAGTACTTC.

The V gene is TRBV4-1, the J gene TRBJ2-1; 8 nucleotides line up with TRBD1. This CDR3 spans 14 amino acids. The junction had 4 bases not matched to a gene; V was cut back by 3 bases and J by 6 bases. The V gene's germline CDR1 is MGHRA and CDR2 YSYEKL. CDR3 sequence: CASSHPTGGNEQFF. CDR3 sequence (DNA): TGCGCCAGCAGCCATCCAACAGGGGGCAATGAGCAGTTCTTC.

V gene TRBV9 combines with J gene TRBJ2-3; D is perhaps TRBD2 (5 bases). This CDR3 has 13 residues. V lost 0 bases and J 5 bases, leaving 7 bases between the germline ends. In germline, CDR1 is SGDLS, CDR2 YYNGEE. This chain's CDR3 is CASSVAREDTQYF. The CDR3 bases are TGTGCCAGCAGCGTAGCGAGGGAAGATACGCAGTATTTT.

The CDR3 spells CASREQRPNYGYTF. The CDR3 nucleotides read TGTGCCAGCAGAGAACAGCGACCTAACTATGGCTACACCTTC. The rearrangement links TRBV2 to TRBJ1-2; D remains unclear. Between the trimmed V and J ends, which lost 6 bases and 0 bases, there was a span of 11 bases. Germline loops: CDR1 SNHLY, CDR2 FYNNEI. The CDR3 sequence is 14 residues long.

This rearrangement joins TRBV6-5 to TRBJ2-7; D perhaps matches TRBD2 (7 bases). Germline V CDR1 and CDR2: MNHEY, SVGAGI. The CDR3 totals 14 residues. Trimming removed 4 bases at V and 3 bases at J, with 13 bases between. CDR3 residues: CASSLGGVGYEQYF. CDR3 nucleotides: TGTGCCAGCAGTTTAGGGGGGGTTGGCTACGAGCAGTACTTC.

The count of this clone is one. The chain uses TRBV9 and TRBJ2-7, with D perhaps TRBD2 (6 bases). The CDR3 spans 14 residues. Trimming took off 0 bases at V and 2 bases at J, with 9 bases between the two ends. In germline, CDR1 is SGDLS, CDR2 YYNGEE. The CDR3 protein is CASSVGGVTYEQYF. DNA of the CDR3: TGTGCCAGCAGCGTAGGGGGGGTCACCTACGAGCAGTACTTC. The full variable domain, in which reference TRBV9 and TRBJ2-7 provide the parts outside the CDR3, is DSGVTQTPKHLITATGQRVTLRCSPRSGDLSVYWYQQSLDQGLQFLIQYYNGEERAKGNILERFSAQQFPDLHSELNLSSLELGDSALYFCASSVGGVTYEQYFGPGTRLTVT.

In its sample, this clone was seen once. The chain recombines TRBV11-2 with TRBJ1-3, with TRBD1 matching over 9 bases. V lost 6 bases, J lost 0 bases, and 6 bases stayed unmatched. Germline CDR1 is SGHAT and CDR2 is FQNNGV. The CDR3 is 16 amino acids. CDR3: CASRPGTGRSGNTIYF. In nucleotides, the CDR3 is TGTGCCAGCAGACCTGGGACAGGGCGCTCTGGAAACACCATATATTTT.

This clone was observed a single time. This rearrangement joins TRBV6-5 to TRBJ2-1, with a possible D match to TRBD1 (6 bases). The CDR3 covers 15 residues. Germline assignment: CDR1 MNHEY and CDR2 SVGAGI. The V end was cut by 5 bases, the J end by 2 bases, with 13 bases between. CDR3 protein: CASSRQADTYNEQFF. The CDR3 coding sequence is TGTGCCAGCAGTCGACAGGCCGATACCTACAATGAGCAGTTCTTC.

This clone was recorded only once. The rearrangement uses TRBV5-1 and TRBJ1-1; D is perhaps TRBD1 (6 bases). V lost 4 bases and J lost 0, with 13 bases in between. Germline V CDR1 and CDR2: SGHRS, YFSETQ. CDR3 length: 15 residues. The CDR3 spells CASSRTGQMNTEAFF. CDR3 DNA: TGCGCCAGCAGCCGTACCGGACAGATGAACACTGAAGCTTTCTTT.

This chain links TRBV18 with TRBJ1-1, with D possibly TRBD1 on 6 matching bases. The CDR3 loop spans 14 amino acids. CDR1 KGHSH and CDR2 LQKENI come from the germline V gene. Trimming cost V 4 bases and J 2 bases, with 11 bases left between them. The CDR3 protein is CASSQTDRNTEAFF. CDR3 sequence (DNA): TGTGCCAGCTCACAGACGGACAGAAACACTGAAGCTTTCTTT.

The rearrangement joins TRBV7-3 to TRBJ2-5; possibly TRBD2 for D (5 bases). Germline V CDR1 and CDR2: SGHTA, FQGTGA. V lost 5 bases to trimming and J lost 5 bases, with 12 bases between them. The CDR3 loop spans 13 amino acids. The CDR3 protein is CASSATREETQYF. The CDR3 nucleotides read TGTGCCAGCAGCGCAACTAGAGAGGAGACCCAGTACTTC.

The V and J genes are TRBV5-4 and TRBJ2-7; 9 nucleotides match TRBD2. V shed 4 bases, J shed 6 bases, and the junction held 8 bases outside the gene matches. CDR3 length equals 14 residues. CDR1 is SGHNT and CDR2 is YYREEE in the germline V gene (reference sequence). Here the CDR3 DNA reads TGTGCCAGCAGCGCGGGGACTAGCCCCGTCGAGCAGTACTTC. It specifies CASSAGTSPVEQYF.

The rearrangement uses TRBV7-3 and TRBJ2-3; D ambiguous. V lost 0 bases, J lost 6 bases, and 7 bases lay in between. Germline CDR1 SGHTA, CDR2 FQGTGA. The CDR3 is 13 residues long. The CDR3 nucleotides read TGTGCCAGCAGCTTAACCCTCCCCGATACGCAGTATTTT. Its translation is CASSLTLPDTQYF.

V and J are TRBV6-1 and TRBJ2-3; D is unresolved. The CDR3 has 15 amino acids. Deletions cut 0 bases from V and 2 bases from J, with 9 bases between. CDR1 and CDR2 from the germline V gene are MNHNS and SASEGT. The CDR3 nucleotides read TGTGCCAGCAGTGAAGCGCAACTCTTCACAGATACGCAGTATTTT. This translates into CASSEAQLFTDTQYF.

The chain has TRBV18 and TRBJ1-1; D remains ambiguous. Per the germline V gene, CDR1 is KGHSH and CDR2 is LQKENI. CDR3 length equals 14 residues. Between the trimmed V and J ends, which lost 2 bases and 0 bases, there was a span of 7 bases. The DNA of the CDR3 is TGTGCCAGCTCACCAAACGGTCTGAACACTGAAGCTTTCTTT. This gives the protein CASSPNGLNTEAFF.